This TCR beta chain was profiled in a study of early T cells in non-severe SARS-CoV-2 infection. The wider study: Bulk RNA isolated from unsorted whole blood underwent sequencing; chains were not paired.

Trimming removed 5 bases at V and 6 bases at J, with 9 bases between. The germline V gene encodes CDR1 SGHTA and CDR2 FQGNSA. This CDR3 has 12 residues. Attached unique molecular identifiers marked individual cDNA molecules. TCRdb re-called the 5' RACE reads with MiXCR, one entry per CDR3 protein. The table shows roughly 53,000 distinct CDR3 sequences, with under 9% occurring only once. On this clonotype itself: What it binds is unknown.

Study-level results: Matching with VDJdb favored anti-spike CD8 responses (missing private and CD4 specificities).

The clonotype originates from an adult who was a healthcare worker with PCR-confirmed SARS-CoV-2 infection or an uninfected control (not recorded which). The material was whole blood, obtained at baseline. The chain joins TRBV7-2 to TRBJ2-3; no firm D call. The CDR3 reads CASSPHWDTQYF. Here the CDR3 DNA reads TGTGCCAGCAGCCCCCATTGGGATACGCAGTATTTT.